Included here is one T cell receptor beta chain sequence, with context. This sample is part of a study of blood T cell repertoires in COVID-19. The authors' processing: Quantification of nucleated cells was approximated via reference gene primer amplification. Sequencing used immunoSEQ multiplex PCR; TCRdb keeps in-frame clones, though not all of them. V and J calls plus clone size are reproduced from that table; the DNA served to infer D and trimming. The sample yields hundreds of thousands of clones, 80% to 90% seen once. Germline V gene lookup returns CDR1 SGHKS and CDR2 YYEKEE (reference sequence). The CDR3 has 16 residues. V trimming: 0 bases; J trimming: 7 bases; junction bases outside the gene matches: 9.

The TCR comes from a man in his thirties or forties who had recovered from COVID-19. The V call is TRBV5-5, the J call TRBJ2-5, with 10 bases matching TRBD2. Sequencing input: PBMCs or T cells enriched from blood (not recorded which). The CDR3 nucleotides are TGTGCCAGCAGCTTGGGTGGGCTAGCGGGAGTTCGGACCCAGTACTTC. It codes for CASSLGGLAGVRTQYF.